This TCR beta chain was obtained from a study of blood T cells in healthy people across ages. Overall study results and limits: A conclusive naive versus antigen-experienced comparison was prevented by the unsorted PBMCs. The study found more naive CD4+ cells and higher diversity in long-lived than aged donors. Diversity was estimated from one million T cells, and these estimates were considered underestimates.

Unmatched junction bases numbered 0, after V lost 0 bases and J lost 1 base. The CDR3 spans 14 residues. Looked up from germline, CDR1 is DFQATT and CDR2 is SNEGSKA (reference sequence). For the second PCR, which ran for roughly 6 to 12 cycles, a sample-barcoded 5' primer and a J-beta primer mix were used. In TCRdb, the 5' RACE reads were re-called with MiXCR into one record per CDR3 protein. The data contain some 710,000 distinct CDR3 sequences, more than 35% of them seen just once; the ten biggest clones take up roughly 20%. Every participating donor contributed roughly 11 milliliters of peripheral blood through a draw. With respect to this clonotype: Its target is not known.

The TCR sequence derives from a man older than 75 in good health. The sequenced material came from blood. V and J are TRBV20-1 and TRBJ2-3; 8 nucleotides match TRBD1. The CDR3 sequence is CSAREDRGTDTQYF. The CDR3 DNA sequence: TGCAGTGCTAGAGAGGACAGGGGCACAGATACGCAGTATTTT.